This T cell receptor (beta chain) was found in a study of CD8+CD57+ T cells in acquired aplastic anemia. Overall study context: Roughly 3 ug was the average amount of DNA from sorted CD4+ and CD8+ cells. Study-level findings and limits: Overlap between patients and controls comprised 25 to 30 CD8+ CDR3 sequences.

To note about this clonotype: Its antigen is currently unknown.

Germline V gene lookup returns CDR1 SNHLY and CDR2 FYNNEI. Trimming took off 3 bases at V and 6 bases at J, with 12 bases between the two ends. This CDR3 is 14 amino acids long. For CDR3 and TCR beta VDJ profiling, genomic DNA was the template used. TCRdb reprocessed the reads with MiXCR, giving one entry per CDR3 protein. The data hold some 180,000 distinct CDR3 sequences, with about half observed a single time. The genes are TRBV2 and TRBJ1-5, with a possible D match to TRBD1 (5 bases). The receptor was isolated from a human donor in good health. The sample was sorted CD4+, CD8+, or CD8+CD57+ T cells (not recorded which) from PBMCs. The CDR3 loop reads CASSDGTERQPQHF. The CDR3 bases are TGTGCCAGCAGTGACGGGACCGAACGTCAGCCCCAGCATTTT.